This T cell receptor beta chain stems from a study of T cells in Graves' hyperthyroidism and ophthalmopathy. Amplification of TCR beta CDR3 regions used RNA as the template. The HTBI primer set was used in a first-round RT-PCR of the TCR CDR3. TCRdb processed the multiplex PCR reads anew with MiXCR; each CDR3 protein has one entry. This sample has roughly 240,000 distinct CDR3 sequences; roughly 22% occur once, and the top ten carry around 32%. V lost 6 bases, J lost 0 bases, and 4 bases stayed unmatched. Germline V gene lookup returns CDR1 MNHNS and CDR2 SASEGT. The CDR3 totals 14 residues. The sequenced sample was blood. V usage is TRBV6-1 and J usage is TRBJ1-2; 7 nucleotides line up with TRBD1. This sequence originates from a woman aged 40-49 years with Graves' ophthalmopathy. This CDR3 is CASSRTGANYGYTF. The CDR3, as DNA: TGTGCCAGCAGCCGGACAGGAGCTAACTATGGCTACACCTTC.